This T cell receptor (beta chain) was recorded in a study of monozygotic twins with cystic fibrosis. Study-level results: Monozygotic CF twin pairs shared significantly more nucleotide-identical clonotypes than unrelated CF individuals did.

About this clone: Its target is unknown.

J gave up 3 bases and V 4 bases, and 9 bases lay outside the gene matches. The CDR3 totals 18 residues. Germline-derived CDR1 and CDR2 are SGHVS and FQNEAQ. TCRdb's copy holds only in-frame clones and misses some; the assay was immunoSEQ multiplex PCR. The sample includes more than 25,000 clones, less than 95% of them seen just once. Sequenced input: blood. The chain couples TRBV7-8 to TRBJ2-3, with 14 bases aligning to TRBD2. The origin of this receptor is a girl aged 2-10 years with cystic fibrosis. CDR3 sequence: CASSSRLAGGRITDTQYF. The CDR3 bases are TGTGCCAGCAGCTCCCGACTAGCGGGGGGGAGGATTACAGATACGCAGTATTTT.